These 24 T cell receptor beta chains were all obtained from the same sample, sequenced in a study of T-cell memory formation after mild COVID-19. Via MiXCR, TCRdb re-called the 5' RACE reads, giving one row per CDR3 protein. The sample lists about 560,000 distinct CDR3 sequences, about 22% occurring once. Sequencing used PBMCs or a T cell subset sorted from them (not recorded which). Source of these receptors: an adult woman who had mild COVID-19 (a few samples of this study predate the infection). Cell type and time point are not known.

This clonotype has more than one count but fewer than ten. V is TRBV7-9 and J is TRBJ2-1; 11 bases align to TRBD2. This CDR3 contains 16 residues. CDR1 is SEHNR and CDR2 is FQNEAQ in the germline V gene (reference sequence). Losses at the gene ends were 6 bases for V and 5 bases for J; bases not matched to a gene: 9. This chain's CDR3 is CASSRHTSGGNNEQFF. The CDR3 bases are TGTGCCAGCAGTCGGCATACTAGCGGGGGAAACAATGAGCAGTTCTTC.

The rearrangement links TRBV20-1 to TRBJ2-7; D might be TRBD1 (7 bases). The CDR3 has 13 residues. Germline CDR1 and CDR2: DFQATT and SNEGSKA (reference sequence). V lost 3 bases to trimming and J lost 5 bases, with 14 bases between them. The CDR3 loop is CSASIQGRNEQYF. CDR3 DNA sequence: TGCAGTGCTAGCATACAGGGGAGGAACGAGCAGTACTTC.

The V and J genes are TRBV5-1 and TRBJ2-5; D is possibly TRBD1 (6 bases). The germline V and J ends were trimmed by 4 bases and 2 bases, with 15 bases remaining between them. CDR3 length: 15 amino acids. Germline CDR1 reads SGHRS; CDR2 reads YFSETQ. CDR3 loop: CASSPAPTGQETQYF. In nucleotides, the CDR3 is TGCGCCAGCAGCCCCGCTCCCACAGGGCAAGAGACCCAGTACTTC.

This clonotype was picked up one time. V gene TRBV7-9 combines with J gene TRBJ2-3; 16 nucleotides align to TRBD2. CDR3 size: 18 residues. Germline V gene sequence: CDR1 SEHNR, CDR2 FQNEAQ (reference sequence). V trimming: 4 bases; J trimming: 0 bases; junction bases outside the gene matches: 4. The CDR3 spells CASSWGLAGGPSTDTQYF. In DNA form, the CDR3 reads TGTGCCAGCAGCTGGGGACTAGCGGGAGGGCCTAGCACAGATACGCAGTATTTT.

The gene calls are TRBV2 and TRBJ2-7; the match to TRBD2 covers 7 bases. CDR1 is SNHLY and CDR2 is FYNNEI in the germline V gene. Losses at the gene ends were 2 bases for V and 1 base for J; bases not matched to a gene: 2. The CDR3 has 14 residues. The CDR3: CASSENGRSYEQYF. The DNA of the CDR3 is TGTGCCAGCAGTGAAAACGGGAGGTCCTACGAGCAGTACTTC.

The CDR3 spells CASSPYTGRSTDTQYF. DNA of the CDR3: TGTGCCAGCTCACCCTACACAGGGCGGAGCACAGATACGCAGTATTTT. This chain links TRBV18 with TRBJ2-3; perhaps TRBD1 as D (6 bases). The CDR3 runs to 16 residues. The germline CDR1 and CDR2 sequences are KGHSH and LQKENI. Deletions cut 3 bases from V and 0 bases from J, with 13 bases between.

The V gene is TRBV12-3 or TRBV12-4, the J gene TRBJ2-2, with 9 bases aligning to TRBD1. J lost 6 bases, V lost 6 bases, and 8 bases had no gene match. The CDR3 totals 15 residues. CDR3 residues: CASRPPGQGSGELFF. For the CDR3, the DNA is TGTGCCAGCAGGCCACCGGGACAGGGATCCGGGGAGCTGTTTTTT.

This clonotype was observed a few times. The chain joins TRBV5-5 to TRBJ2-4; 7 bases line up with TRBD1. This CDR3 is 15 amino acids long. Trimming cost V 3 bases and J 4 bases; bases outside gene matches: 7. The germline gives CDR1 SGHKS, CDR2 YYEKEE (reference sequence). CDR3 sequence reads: CASSSPVRGKNIQYF. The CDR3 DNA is TGTGCCAGCAGCTCCCCGGTCAGGGGGAAAAACATTCAGTACTTC. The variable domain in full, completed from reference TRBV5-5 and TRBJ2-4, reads DAGVTQSPTHLIKTRGQQVTLRCSPISGHKSVSWYQQVLGQGPQFIFQYYEKEERGRGNFPDRFSARQFPNYSSELNVNALLLGDSALYLCASSSPVRGKNIQYFGAGTRLSVL.

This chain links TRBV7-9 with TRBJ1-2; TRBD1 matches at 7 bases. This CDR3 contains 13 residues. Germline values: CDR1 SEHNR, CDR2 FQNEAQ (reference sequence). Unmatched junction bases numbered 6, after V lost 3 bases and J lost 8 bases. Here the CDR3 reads CASSFGTAGGYTF. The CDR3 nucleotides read TGTGCCAGCAGCTTCGGGACAGCTGGGGGCTACACCTTC.

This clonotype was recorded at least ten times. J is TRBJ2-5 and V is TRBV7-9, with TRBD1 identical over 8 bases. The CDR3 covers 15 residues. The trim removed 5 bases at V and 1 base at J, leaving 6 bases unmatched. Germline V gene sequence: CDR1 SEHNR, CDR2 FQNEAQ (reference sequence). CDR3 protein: CASSPGTGLQETQYF. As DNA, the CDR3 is TGTGCCAGCAGCCCTGGGACAGGCCTCCAAGAGACCCAGTACTTC.

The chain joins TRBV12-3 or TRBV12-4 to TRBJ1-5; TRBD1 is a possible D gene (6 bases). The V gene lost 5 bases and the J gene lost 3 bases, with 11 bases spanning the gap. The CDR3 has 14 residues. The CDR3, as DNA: TGTGCCAGCAGTATCCAGGGACACAATCAGCCCCAGCATTTT. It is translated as CASSIQGHNQPQHF.

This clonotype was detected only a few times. The CDR3 DNA follows: TGCAGTGCTAGGCACGCAGGAACGATGTCTTACACTGAAGCTTTCTTT. Amino acids: CSARHAGTMSYTEAFF. This chain uses TRBV20-1 with TRBJ1-1; no reliable D call. The CDR3 sequence is 16 residues long. Trimming left V 3 bases short and J 3 bases short, with 20 bases between. Germline-derived CDR1 and CDR2 are DFQATT and SNEGSKA (reference sequence).

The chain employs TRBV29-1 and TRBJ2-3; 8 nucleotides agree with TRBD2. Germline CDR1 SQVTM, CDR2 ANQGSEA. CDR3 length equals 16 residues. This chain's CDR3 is CSSSAGLAGRTDTQYF. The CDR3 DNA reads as TGCAGTTCTTCCGCGGGGCTAGCGGGTCGCACAGATACGCAGTATTTT.

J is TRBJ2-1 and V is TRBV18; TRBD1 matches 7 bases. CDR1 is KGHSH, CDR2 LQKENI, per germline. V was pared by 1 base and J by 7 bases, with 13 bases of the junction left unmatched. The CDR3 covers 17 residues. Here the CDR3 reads CASSPLVQGDFTNEQFF. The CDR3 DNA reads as TGTGCCAGCTCACCACTCGTGCAGGGGGATTTTACAAATGAGCAGTTCTTC.

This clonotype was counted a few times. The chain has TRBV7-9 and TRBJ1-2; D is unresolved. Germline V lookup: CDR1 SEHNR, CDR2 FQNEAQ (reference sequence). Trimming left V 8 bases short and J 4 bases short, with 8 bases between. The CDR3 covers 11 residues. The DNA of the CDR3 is TGTGCCAGCGAGGTTACCTATGGCTACACCTTC. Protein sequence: CASEVTYGYTF. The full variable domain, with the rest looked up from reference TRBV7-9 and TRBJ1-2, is DTGVSQNPRHKITKRGQNVTFRCDPISEHNRLYWYRQTLGQGPEFLTYFQNEAQLEKSRLLSDRFSAERPKGSFSTLEIQRTEQGDSAMYLCASEVTYGYTFGSGTRLTVV.

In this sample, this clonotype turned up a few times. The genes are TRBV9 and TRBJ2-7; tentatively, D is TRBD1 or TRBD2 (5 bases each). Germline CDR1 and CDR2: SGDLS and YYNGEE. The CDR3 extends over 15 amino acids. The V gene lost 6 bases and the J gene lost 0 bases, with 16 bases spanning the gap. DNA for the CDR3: TGTGCCAGCATACCCCTCCGGGACGGCTCCTACGAGCAGTACTTC. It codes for CASIPLRDGSYEQYF.

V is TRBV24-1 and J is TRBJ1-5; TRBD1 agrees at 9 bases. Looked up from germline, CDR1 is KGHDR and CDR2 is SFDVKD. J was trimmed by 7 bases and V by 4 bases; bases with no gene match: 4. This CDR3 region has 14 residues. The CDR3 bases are TGTGCCACCAGTGAAGGGACAGGGAAACAGCCCCAGCATTTT. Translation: CATSEGTGKQPQHF.

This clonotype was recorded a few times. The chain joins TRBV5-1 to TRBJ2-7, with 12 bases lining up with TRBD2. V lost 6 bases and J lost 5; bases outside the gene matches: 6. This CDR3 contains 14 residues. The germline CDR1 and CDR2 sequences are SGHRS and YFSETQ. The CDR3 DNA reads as TGCGCCAGCAAATCGCTAGCGGGGGGGAACGAGCAGTACTTC. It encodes CASKSLAGGNEQYF.

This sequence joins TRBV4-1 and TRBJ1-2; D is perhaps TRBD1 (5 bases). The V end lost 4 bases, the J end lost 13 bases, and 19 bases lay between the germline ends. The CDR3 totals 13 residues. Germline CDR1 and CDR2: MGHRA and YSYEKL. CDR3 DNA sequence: TGCGCCAGCAGCCCGAACCGGGGCCGAAATGGCACCTTC. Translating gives CASSPNRGRNGTF.

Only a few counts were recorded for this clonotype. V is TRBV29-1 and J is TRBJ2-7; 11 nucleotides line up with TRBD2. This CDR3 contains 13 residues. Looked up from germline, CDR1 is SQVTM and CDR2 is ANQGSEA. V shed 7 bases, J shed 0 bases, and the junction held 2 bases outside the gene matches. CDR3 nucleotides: TGCAGCGCTGGACTAGCGGGCTCCTACGAGCAGTACTTC. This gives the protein CSAGLAGSYEQYF.

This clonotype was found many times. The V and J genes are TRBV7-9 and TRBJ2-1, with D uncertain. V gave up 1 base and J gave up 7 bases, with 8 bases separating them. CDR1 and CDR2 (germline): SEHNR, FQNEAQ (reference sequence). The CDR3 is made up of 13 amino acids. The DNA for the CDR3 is TGTGCCAGCAGCTTAGAAGGCGGAAATGAGCAGTTCTTC. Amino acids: CASSLEGGNEQFF. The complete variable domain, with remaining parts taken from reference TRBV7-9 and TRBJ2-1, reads DTGVSQNPRHKITKRGQNVTFRCDPISEHNRLYWYRQTLGQGPEFLTYFQNEAQLEKSRLLSDRFSAERPKGSFSTLEIQRTEQGDSAMYLCASSLEGGNEQFFGPGTRLTVL.

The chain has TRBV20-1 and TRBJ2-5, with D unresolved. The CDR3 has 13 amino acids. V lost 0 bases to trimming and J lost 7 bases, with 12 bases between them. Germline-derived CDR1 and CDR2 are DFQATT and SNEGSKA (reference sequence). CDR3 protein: CSAREVGSGTQYF. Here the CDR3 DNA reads TGCAGTGCTAGAGAGGTGGGGTCAGGGACCCAGTACTTC.

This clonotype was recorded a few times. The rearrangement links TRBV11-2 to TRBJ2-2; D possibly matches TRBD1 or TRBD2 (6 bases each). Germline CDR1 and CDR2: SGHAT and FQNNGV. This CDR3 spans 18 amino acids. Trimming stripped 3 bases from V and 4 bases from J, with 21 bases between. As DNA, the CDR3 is TGTGCCAGCAGCTTCTCACAGGGAGGTGGGCAGTTCACCGGGGAGCTGTTTTTT. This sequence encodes CASSFSQGGGQFTGELFF.

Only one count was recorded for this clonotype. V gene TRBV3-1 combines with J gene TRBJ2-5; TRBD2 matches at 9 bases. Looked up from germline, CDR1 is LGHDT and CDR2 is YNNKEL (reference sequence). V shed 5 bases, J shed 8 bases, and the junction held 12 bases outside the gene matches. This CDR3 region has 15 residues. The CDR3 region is CASSSSGARRDTQYF. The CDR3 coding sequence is TGTGCCAGCAGCTCTAGCGGGGCTCGGCGAGACACCCAGTACTTC.